This T cell receptor beta chain was profiled in a study of T cell responses to AZD1222 COVID-19 vaccine. A few counts support this clone. The protocol was immunoSEQ multiplex PCR, while the TCRdb copy is restricted to in-frame clones and leaves out a portion. The sample lists around 110,000 clones, less than 90% occurring once. This sample comprised peripheral blood, obtained on day 0 of AZD1222 vaccination. This TCR derives from an adult in good health.

CDR3 in DNA: TGTGCCAGCAGCTTAAGGGCGGGGGCGAACACTGAAGCTTTCTTT. Protein: CASSLRAGANTEAFF. The V and J genes are TRBV7-9 and TRBJ1-1; tentative D call: TRBD1 (6 bases). CDR1 SEHNR and CDR2 FQNEAQ come from the germline V gene (reference sequence). The CDR3 runs 15 residues. The V gene lost 2 bases and the J gene lost 1 base, with 11 bases spanning the gap.